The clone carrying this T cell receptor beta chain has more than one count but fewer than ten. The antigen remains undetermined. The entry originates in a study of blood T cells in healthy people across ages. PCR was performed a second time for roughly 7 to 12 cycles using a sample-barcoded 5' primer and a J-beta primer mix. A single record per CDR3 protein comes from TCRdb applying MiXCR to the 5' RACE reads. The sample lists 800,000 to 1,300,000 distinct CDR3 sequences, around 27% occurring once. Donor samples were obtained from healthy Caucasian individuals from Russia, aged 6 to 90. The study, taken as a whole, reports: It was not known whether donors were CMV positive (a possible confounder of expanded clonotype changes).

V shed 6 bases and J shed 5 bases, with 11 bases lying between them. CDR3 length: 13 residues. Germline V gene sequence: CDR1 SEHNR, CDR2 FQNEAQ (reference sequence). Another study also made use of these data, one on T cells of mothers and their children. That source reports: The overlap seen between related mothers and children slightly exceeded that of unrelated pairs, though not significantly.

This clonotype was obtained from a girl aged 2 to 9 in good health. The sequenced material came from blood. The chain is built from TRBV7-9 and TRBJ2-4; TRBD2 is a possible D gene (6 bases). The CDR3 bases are TGTGCCAGCAGAGAAGTAGCGGAAAACATTCAGTACTTC. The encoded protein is CASREVAENIQYF.